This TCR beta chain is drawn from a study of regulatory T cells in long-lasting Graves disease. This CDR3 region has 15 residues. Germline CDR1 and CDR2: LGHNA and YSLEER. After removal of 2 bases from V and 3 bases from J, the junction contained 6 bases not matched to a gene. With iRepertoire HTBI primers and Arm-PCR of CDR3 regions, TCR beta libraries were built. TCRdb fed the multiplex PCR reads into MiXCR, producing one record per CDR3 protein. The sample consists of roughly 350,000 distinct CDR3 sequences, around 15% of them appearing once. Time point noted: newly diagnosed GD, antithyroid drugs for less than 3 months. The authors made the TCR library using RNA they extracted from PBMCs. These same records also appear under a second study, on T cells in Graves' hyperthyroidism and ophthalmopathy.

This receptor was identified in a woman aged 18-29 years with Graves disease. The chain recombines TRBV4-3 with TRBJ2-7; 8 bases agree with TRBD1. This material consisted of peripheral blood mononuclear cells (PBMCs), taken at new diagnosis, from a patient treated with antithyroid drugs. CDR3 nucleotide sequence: TGCGCCAGCAGCCAAAGCACCGGACAGGGCTACGAGCAGTACTTC. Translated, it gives CASSQSTGQGYEQYF.